A single sample is the source of the 21 T cell receptor beta chains below, sequenced in a study of human CD4 T cells and Enterobacteriaceae (dated by TCRdb to 2018 to 2020). The library was obtained by the immunoSEQ multiplex PCR assay. Held by TCRdb, this immuneACCESS table contains in-frame sequences only and omits some clones. Under half of the omission traces to an unresolved V gene where checked; the cause of the rest is unknown. The sample table records tens of thousands of clones; 70% to 85% of these occur just once. Around 1.5% of the sample rests with the top ten. Memory CD4+ T cells, defined as all CD4+ cells except CD45RA+CCR7+CD95- naive cells, were FACS-sorted on a FACSAria III to over 95% purity. The sample taken for sequencing was memory CD4+ T cells from blood. The label giving this sample's cell subset or site can be read as: total memory CD4 T cells sorted directly ex vivo, unstimulated. The receptors were gathered from a human donor in good health.

This sequence joins TRBV10-3 and TRBJ1-5; 9 positions match TRBD1. This CDR3 has 14 amino acids. The V and J ends lost 10 bases and 7 bases, in that order; junction bases with no gene match: 11. Germline CDR1 ENHRY, CDR2 SYGVKD. CDR3 sequence reads: CATQRETGGQPQHF. DNA of the CDR3: TGTGCCACCCAGAGAGAGACAGGGGGGCAGCCCCAGCATTTT.

The J gene is TRBJ1-1, the V gene TRBV30, with D hard to call. The CDR3 spans 13 residues. Germline loops: CDR1 GTSNPN, CDR2 SVGIG (reference sequence). Deletions cut 2 bases from V and 3 bases from J, with 10 bases between. Here the CDR3 DNA reads TGTGCCTGGAGTCGGAACACACACACTGAAGCTTTCTTT. The encoded protein is CAWSRNTHTEAFF. Complete variable domain (other parts from reference TRBV30 and TRBJ1-1): SQTIHQWPATLVQPVGSPLSLECTVEGTSNPNLYWYRQAAGRGLQLLFYSVGIGQISSEVPQNLSASRPQDRQFILSSKKLLLSDSGFYLCAWSRNTHTEAFFGQGTRLTVV.

The chain has TRBV25-1 and TRBJ1-4; D gene unclear. Trimming removed 0 bases at V and 3 bases at J, with 8 bases between. This CDR3 has 15 residues. CDR1 and CDR2 (germline): MGHDK, SYGVNS. The CDR3 nucleotides are TGTGCCAGCAGTGAATATAAGGGTGCTAATGAAAAACTGTTTTTT. This encodes CASSEYKGANEKLFF.

This chain connects TRBV7-6 to TRBJ1-1; D is unclear. V gave up 2 bases and J gave up 4 bases, with 14 bases separating them. The CDR3 is made up of 15 amino acids. The germline V gene has CDR1 SGHVS and CDR2 FNYEAQ. The chain's CDR3 is CASSLIKGEGTEAFF. In DNA form, the CDR3 reads TGTGCCAGCAGCTTAATAAAGGGAGAAGGCACTGAAGCTTTCTTT.

In this sample, this clone turned up once. J is TRBJ1-6 and V is TRBV2; D perhaps matches TRBD1 (6 bases). Germline V gives CDR1 SNHLY, CDR2 FYNNEI. V was clipped by 11 bases and J by 4 bases, with 12 bases between them. This CDR3 is 13 amino acids long. The CDR3 region has the DNA TGTGCCGGAGGGGGAGAGTATAATTCACCCCTCCACTTT. It is translated as CAGGGEYNSPLHF. Supplemented by reference TRBV2 and TRBJ1-6, the full variable domain reads EPEVTQTPSHQVTQMGQEVILRCVPISNHLYFYWYRQILGQKVEFLVSFYNNEISEKSEIFDDQFSVERPDGSNFTLKIRSTKLEDSAMYFCAGGGEYNSPLHFGNGTRLTVT.

J is TRBJ2-3 and V is TRBV28; D is perhaps TRBD1 (5 bases). V lost 4 bases and J lost 6, with 11 bases in between. Germline values: CDR1 MDHEN, CDR2 SYDVKM. This CDR3 is built from 13 residues. This chain's CDR3 is CASSSGPTDTQYF. The CDR3 DNA is TGTGCCAGCAGTTCAGGGCCTACCGATACGCAGTATTTT. Filled out from reference TRBV28 and TRBJ2-3, the complete variable domain reads DVKVTQSSRYLVKRTGEKVFLECVQDMDHENMFWYRQDPGLGLRLIYFSYDVKMKEKGDIPEGYSVSREKKERFSLILESASTNQTSMYLCASSSGPTDTQYFGPGTRLTVL.

This chain links TRBV2 with TRBJ1-6, with TRBD1 matching over 7 bases. In germline, CDR1 is SNHLY, CDR2 FYNNEI. This CDR3 is built from 14 residues. V trimming: 5 bases; J trimming: 9 bases; junction bases outside the gene matches: 7. CDR3 nucleotide sequence: TGTGCCAGCAGTTTGACAGGGACCGTTTCACCCCTCCACTTT. Translated, it gives CASSLTGTVSPLHF.

The chain carries TRBV5-6 and TRBJ2-3; no firm D call. CDR3 length: 16 residues. V lost 0 bases to trimming and J lost 0 bases, with 11 bases between them. Germline CDR1 reads SGHDT; CDR2 reads YYEEEE. The CDR3 is CASSLGLPISTDTQYF. As DNA, the CDR3 is TGTGCCAGCAGCTTGGGACTTCCGATTAGCACAGATACGCAGTATTTT.

This clone was recorded only once. V gene TRBV15 combines with J gene TRBJ2-2; tentatively, D is TRBD1 or TRBD2 (5 bases each). The CDR3 runs 14 residues. Germline CDR1 and CDR2: LNHNV and YYDKDF (reference sequence). Trimming cost V 3 bases and J 4 bases, with 9 bases left between them. CDR3 DNA sequence: TGTGCCACCAGCAGGGGACGGGGCACCGGGGAGCTGTTTTTT. Protein product: CATSRGRGTGELFF. The full variable domain, its missing parts supplied by reference TRBV15 and TRBJ2-2, is DAMVIQNPRYQVTQFGKPVTLSCSQTLNHNVMYWYQQKSSQAPKLLFHYYDKDFNNEADTPDNFQSRRPNTSFCFLDIRSPGLGDTAMYLCATSRGRGTGELFFGEGSRLTVL.

The sample holds a few counts of this clone. The chain joins TRBV5-4 to TRBJ2-2, with 9 bases lining up with TRBD1. CDR3 length: 15 residues. The V segment lost 1 base and the J segment 7 bases; nucleotides outside the gene matches: 5. Germline V gene sequence: CDR1 SGHNT, CDR2 YYREEE (reference sequence). Written as DNA, the CDR3 is TGTGCCAGCAGCTTGTGGGACAGGGATTACGGGGAGCTGTTTTTT. This encodes CASSLWDRDYGELFF.

V is TRBV15 and J is TRBJ2-1; D perhaps matches TRBD2 (5 bases). This CDR3 has 17 amino acids. Germline-derived CDR1 and CDR2 are LNHNV and YYDKDF (reference sequence). Trimming cost V 5 bases and J 8 bases, with 25 bases left between them. The CDR3 DNA sequence: TGTGCCACCAGCGCAGGTCGGGGTTCGAGAATCGGTCATGAGCAGTTCTTC. It specifies CATSAGRGSRIGHEQFF.

This clone was detected only a few times. V and J are TRBV11-2 and TRBJ2-3, with TRBD2 matching over 8 bases. The germline V gene has CDR1 SGHAT and CDR2 FQNNGV. The CDR3 length is 15 residues. The ends lost 0 bases at V and 11 bases at J; junction bases unmatched: 10. CDR3 region: CASSLEAGVRGMQYF. In DNA form, the CDR3 reads TGTGCCAGCAGCTTAGAAGCGGGAGTTCGGGGGATGCAGTATTTT.

The chain employs TRBV7-2 and TRBJ2-3; tentative D call: TRBD2 (5 bases). Germline CDR1 is SGHTA and CDR2 is FQGNSA. Between the trimmed V and J ends, which lost 0 bases and 1 base, there was a span of 5 bases. The CDR3 spans 14 residues. The DNA for the CDR3 is TGTGCCAGCAGCTTAGCGCGGGGCACAGATACGCAGTATTTT. This encodes CASSLARGTDTQYF.

The V and J genes are TRBV2 and TRBJ2-3; 8 bases map to TRBD2. The germline CDR1 and CDR2 sequences are SNHLY and FYNNEI. The CDR3 loop spans 16 amino acids. V was clipped by 6 bases and J by 2 bases; unmatched bases: 10. This CDR3 is CASSAHTSGLTDTQYF. In DNA, the CDR3 is TGTGCCAGCAGCGCCCATACTAGCGGCCTCACAGATACGCAGTATTTT.

This rearrangement joins TRBV30 to TRBJ2-5, with unresolved D. Germline V gene sequence: CDR1 GTSNPN, CDR2 SVGIG (reference sequence). There are 12 residues in the CDR3. The V and J ends lost 6 bases and 1 base respectively, with 9 bases between them. The CDR3 sequence is CACRPIQETQYF. CDR3 nucleotides: TGTGCCTGCCGGCCCATCCAAGAGACCCAGTACTTC.

The V call is TRBV5-1, the J call TRBJ2-1; 9 bases match TRBD1. This CDR3 contains 15 residues. Germline loops: CDR1 SGHRS, CDR2 YFSETQ. Losses at the gene ends were 4 bases for V and 3 bases for J; bases not matched to a gene: 5. In DNA form, the CDR3 reads TGCGCCAGCAGCAAGGGACAGGGACACTACAATGAGCAGTTCTTC. It yields the protein CASSKGQGHYNEQFF.

This chain joins TRBV18 and TRBJ1-1; 9 positions match TRBD1. CDR1 and CDR2 from the germline V gene are KGHSH and LQKENI. The ends lost 2 bases at V and 3 bases at J; junction bases unmatched: 7. This CDR3 comprises 16 residues. CDR3 sequence reads: CASSPATGGRDTEAFF. CDR3 nucleotides: TGTGCCAGCTCACCAGCTACAGGGGGCAGGGACACTGAAGCTTTCTTT.

The J gene is TRBJ1-1, the V gene TRBV6-6; no firm D call. Trimming shortened V by 2 bases and J by 5 bases, and 12 bases separated the two germline ends. Germline CDR1 and CDR2: MNHNY and SVGAGI (reference sequence). This CDR3 is built from 14 residues. CDR3 in amino acids: CASSYPSTGTEAFF. In DNA, the CDR3 is TGTGCCAGCAGTTACCCCTCCACGGGGACTGAAGCTTTCTTT.

This rearrangement joins TRBV5-1 to TRBJ1-2; D not certain. Germline CDR1 reads SGHRS; CDR2 reads YFSETQ. The CDR3 contains 12 residues. V lost 0 bases and J 2 bases, leaving 2 bases between the germline ends. In DNA form, the CDR3 reads TGCGCCAGCAGCTTGGCCAACTATGGCTACACCTTC. Translated: CASSLANYGYTF.

A few counts support this clone. The rearrangement joins TRBV5-1 to TRBJ2-7, with no clear D. The CDR3 sequence is 16 residues long. Trimming removed 4 bases at V and 0 bases at J, with 17 bases between. Looked up from germline, CDR1 is SGHRS and CDR2 is YFSETQ. DNA of the CDR3: TGCGCCAGCAGCCCCTCCGGGCGAGTTAGCTCCTACGAGCAGTACTTC. This codes for CASSPSGRVSSYEQYF.

The J gene is TRBJ2-3, the V gene TRBV5-1, with D possibly matching TRBD2 (6 bases). This CDR3 comprises 15 residues. V was cut by 4 bases and J by 2 bases, with 14 bases left in between. Looked up from germline, CDR1 is SGHRS and CDR2 is YFSETQ. The CDR3 DNA follows: TGCGCCAGCAGCCCCTCTCCGGGAGTCACAGATACGCAGTATTTT. The encoded protein is CASSPSPGVTDTQYF.